These 27 T cell receptor beta chains came from one sample sequenced in a study of Graves' ophthalmopathy and Graves' hyperthyroidism. The sequenced template was RNA, covering the TCR beta CDR3 region. The first round was an RT-PCR with HTBI primers, and the second round was a multiplex PCR. TCRdb used MiXCR to reprocess the multiplex PCR reads, holding one entry per CDR3 protein. This sample has hundreds of thousands of distinct CDR3 sequences, with about 20% found just once. The material sequenced was peripheral blood. The receptor set was obtained from a woman under 30 with stable Graves' hyperthyroidism. Some clones in this sample may be carry-over from other donors' samples.

The rearrangement links TRBV7-3 to TRBJ2-2; 8 nucleotides line up with TRBD2. The germline gives CDR1 SGHTA, CDR2 FQGTGA. The ends lost 4 bases at V and 0 bases at J; junction bases unmatched: 4. This CDR3 is built from 16 residues. The CDR3 region has the DNA TGTGCCAGCAGCTCCTCACTAGCGGCGAACACCGGGGAGCTGTTTTTT. Translated, it gives CASSSSLAANTGELFF.

This clonotype was observed many times. The rearrangement joins TRBV12-3 or TRBV12-4 to TRBJ1-3, with D possibly matching TRBD1 (5 bases). V dropped 1 base and J dropped 1 base, with 11 bases sitting between them. This CDR3 spans 16 amino acids. The CDR3 reads CASSLGGRGSGNTIYF. CDR3 sequence (DNA): TGTGCCAGCAGTTTAGGGGGACGCGGTTCTGGAAACACCATATATTTT.

This clonotype was detected many times. The chain combines TRBV11-2 with TRBJ1-1; D not certain. V shed 5 bases and J shed 3 bases, with 10 bases lying between them. Germline V CDR1 and CDR2: SGHAT, FQNNGV. This CDR3 region has 13 residues. The CDR3 sequence: CASSTGGYTEAFF. In nucleotides, the CDR3 is TGTGCCAGCAGCACGGGAGGGTACACTGAAGCTTTCTTT.

This clonotype was seen at least ten times. The chain is built from TRBV6-1 and TRBJ1-1; 7 bases are a match to TRBD1. The CDR3 contains 14 residues. Germline loops: CDR1 MNHNS, CDR2 SASEGT. V lost 7 bases and J lost 1; bases outside the gene matches: 6. DNA of the CDR3: TGTGCCAGCACCTCCGACAGGGCGAACACTGAAGCTTTCTTT. Amino acid sequence: CASTSDRANTEAFF.

In its sample, this clonotype was seen a few times. This chain links TRBV6-1 with TRBJ2-7; 9 bases are a match to TRBD2. The germline gives CDR1 MNHNS, CDR2 SASEGT. V shed 4 bases and J 0 bases; nucleotides not matched to a gene: 7. This CDR3 is built from 16 residues. The CDR3 bases are TGTGCCAGCAGTGTTCCGAGGACTAGCGCCTCCTACGAGCAGTACTTC. The encoded protein is CASSVPRTSASYEQYF.

This clonotype was detected many times. The rearrangement uses TRBV11-2 and TRBJ2-5, with D maybe TRBD2 (6 bases). V was clipped by 6 bases and J by 4 bases, with 9 bases between them. Germline V gene sequence: CDR1 SGHAT, CDR2 FQNNGV. CDR3 length equals 12 residues. This CDR3 is CASRGGPETQYF. The CDR3, as DNA: TGTGCCAGCAGGGGGGGTCCAGAGACCCAGTACTTC.

This clonotype was recorded at least ten times. A much larger clone lies one base from this, so it may be a read error. V and J are TRBV12-3 or TRBV12-4 and TRBJ2-5; 12 bases line up with TRBD1. This CDR3 comprises 15 residues. The CDR3 DNA is TGTGTCAGCAGTTCCGGGGACAGGGGGCTTGAGACCCAGTACTTC. Protein product: CVSSSGDRGLETQYF.

This clonotype was seen ten or more times. The chain has TRBV12-3 or TRBV12-4 and TRBJ1-2, with 8 nucleotides matching TRBD1. The CDR3 runs to 13 residues. Germline trimming cut 6 bases from V and 4 bases from J; bases unmatched to any gene: 4. CDR3 coding DNA: TGTGCCAGCAGCAGGGACAGGATCTATGGCTACACCTTC. Protein product: CASSRDRIYGYTF.

For this clonotype: At one end, the junction sequence differs from germline, possibly due to a read error. The chain links TRBV10-3 to TRBJ1-1; D call uncertain. The length of the CDR3 is 13 residues. CDR1 is ENHRY and CDR2 is SYGVKD in the germline V gene. The CDR3 loop reads CAISERRNTEVFF. CDR3 DNA: TGTGCCATCAGTGAGAGGAGGAACACTGAAGTTTTCTTT.

The J gene is TRBJ2-5, the V gene TRBV6-1; tentative D call: TRBD1 (5 bases). CDR1 and CDR2 (germline): MNHNS, SASEGT. The CDR3 loop spans 14 amino acids. Trimming left V 3 bases short and J 6 bases short, with 14 bases between. The CDR3 DNA sequence: TGTGCCAGCAGTGACAGGTCAGGGATTAAGACCCAGTACTTC. It specifies CASSDRSGIKTQYF.

This clonotype was picked up many times. The germline gene is not matched at one end of the junction; a read error may be the cause. The V gene is TRBV5-1, the J gene TRBJ1-2, with D maybe TRBD1 (6 bases). The CDR3 has 12 amino acids. Germline CDR1 reads SGHRS; CDR2 reads YFSETQ. The CDR3 DNA sequence: TGTGCCAGCAGTGGACAGAACTATGGCTACACCTTC. This translates into CASSGQNYGYTF.

This clonotype was seen only a few times. The rearrangement joins TRBV6-1 to TRBJ2-4; perhaps D is TRBD1 or TRBD2 (5 bases each). The V and J ends lost 0 bases and 11 bases respectively, with 11 bases between them. This CDR3 has 13 residues. Per the germline V gene, CDR1 is MNHNS and CDR2 is SASEGT. The DNA of the CDR3 is TGTGCCAGCAGTGAAGCGAGGGGAAAGGTTCAGTACTTC. Amino acids: CASSEARGKVQYF.

Remarks on this clonotype: A much larger clone differs from this one at a single base, so this may be a read error. The rearrangement links TRBV28 to TRBJ2-7, with D possibly TRBD2 on 6 matching bases. CDR1 is MDHEN, CDR2 SYDVKM, per germline. This CDR3 region has 14 residues. CDR3 sequence: CASTLGHRGGEQCF. The DNA of the CDR3 is TGTGCCAGCACCCTCGGTCACCGGGGAGGCGAGCAGTGCTTC.

This clonotype appeared many times. This chain links TRBV28 with TRBJ1-2, with a weak D call TRBD1 (5 bases). With 2 bases removed from V and 8 bases from J, the gap between germline ends came to 12 bases. This CDR3 contains 13 residues. Germline V gene sequence: CDR1 MDHEN, CDR2 SYDVKM. The CDR3 region is CASSLGGQGGYTF. In nucleotides, the CDR3 is TGTGCCAGCAGTTTAGGCGGGCAGGGAGGCTACACCTTC.

This clonotype was counted a few times. The V gene is TRBV28, the J gene TRBJ2-2, with TRBD1 matching 9 bases. Germline lookup yields CDR1 MDHEN and CDR2 SYDVKM. V shed 3 bases and J 7 bases; nucleotides not matched to a gene: 12. There are 17 residues in the CDR3. CDR3 region: CASSFGLGTGIDGELFF. The DNA of the CDR3 is TGTGCCAGCAGTTTTGGTCTCGGGACAGGGATCGACGGGGAGCTGTTTTTT. The full variable domain, rest sourced from reference TRBV28 and TRBJ2-2, is DVKVTQSSRYLVKRTGEKVFLECVQDMDHENMFWYRQDPGLGLRLIYFSYDVKMKEKGDIPEGYSVSREKKERFSLILESASTNQTSMYLCASSFGLGTGIDGELFFGEGSRLTVL.

This clonotype was picked up a small number of times. The V call is TRBV11-1, the J call TRBJ2-5; possible D gene TRBD2, 5 bases. The V gene's germline CDR1 is SGHAT and CDR2 FQDESV (reference sequence). The CDR3 contains 17 residues. V was clipped by 5 bases and J by 4 bases, with 23 bases between them. In DNA form, the CDR3 reads TGTGCCAGCAGCCCCCCGTCCGGGGTTTTCTCTGGAGAGACCCAGTACTTC. Translated, it gives CASSPPSGVFSGETQYF.

The sample holds a few counts of this clonotype. CDR3 sequence: CASSQAAFLRGDGYGYTF. The CDR3 bases are TGTGCCAGCAGCCAAGCCGCGTTCTTGAGGGGCGATGGCTATGGCTACACCTTC. V usage is TRBV3-1 and J usage is TRBJ1-2; weak D call: TRBD1 (5 bases). The CDR3 is 18 amino acids. V was shortened by 1 base and J by 4 bases, with 22 bases between the two germline ends. CDR1 is LGHDT, CDR2 YNNKEL, per germline (reference sequence).

The rearrangement joins TRBV4-1 to TRBJ1-2; the D is unclear. The CDR3 loop spans 16 amino acids. Germline V CDR1 and CDR2: MGHRA, YSYEKL. V was shortened by 1 base and J by 1 base, with 13 bases between the two germline ends. The chain's CDR3 is CASSQVLGSSNYGYTF. The CDR3 nucleotides are TGCGCCAGCAGCCAAGTCTTAGGGTCCAGTAACTATGGCTACACCTTC.

This clonotype was found many times. The rearrangement uses TRBV6-1 and TRBJ2-7; the D is unclear. CDR3 length equals 13 residues. Germline loops: CDR1 MNHNS, CDR2 SASEGT. The V gene lost 4 bases and the J gene lost 3 bases, with 10 bases spanning the gap. Here the CDR3 DNA reads TGTGCCAGCAGTGCATTGGACGGCTACGAGCAGTACTTC. It codes for CASSALDGYEQYF.

This chain links TRBV5-1 with TRBJ1-1, with D maybe TRBD1 (5 bases). Germline lookup yields CDR1 SGHRS and CDR2 YFSETQ. The V end lost 4 bases, the J end lost 5 bases, and 12 bases lay between the germline ends. This CDR3 comprises 13 residues. CDR3 sequence (DNA): TGCGCCAGCAGCGCCGAGTGGGGGACTGAAGCTTTCTTT. This translates into CASSAEWGTEAFF.

This clonotype occurred many times. The genes are TRBV12-3 or TRBV12-4 and TRBJ1-1; the match to TRBD1 covers 8 bases. The CDR3 consists of 13 residues. V lost 6 bases and J lost 11; bases outside the gene matches: 11. CDR3 loop: CASSLRTGQVAFF. DNA of the CDR3: TGTGCCAGCAGCCTTCGGACAGGGCAGGTGGCTTTCTTT.

The genes are TRBV5-4 and TRBJ1-5, with unresolved D. The CDR3 runs 17 residues. V gave up 0 bases and J gave up 0 bases, with 13 bases separating them. In germline, CDR1 is SGHNT, CDR2 YYREEE (reference sequence). The chain's CDR3 is CASSLAAGTDSNQPQHF. In DNA, the CDR3 is TGTGCCAGCAGCTTGGCTGCGGGTACCGATAGCAATCAGCCCCAGCATTTT.

V and J are TRBV19 and TRBJ1-5, with no clear D. The CDR3 totals 13 residues. Looked up from germline, CDR1 is LNHDA and CDR2 is SQIVND (reference sequence). The V end lost 7 bases, the J end lost 6 bases, and 13 bases lay between the germline ends. The CDR3 is CASTLGESQPQHF. The CDR3 DNA reads as TGTGCCAGTACCCTAGGTGAGTCTCAGCCCCAGCATTTT.

The chain carries TRBV20-1 and TRBJ2-2; possible D gene TRBD1, 6 bases. The CDR3 is 14 amino acids. Germline-derived CDR1 and CDR2 are DFQATT and SNEGSKA (reference sequence). The V gene lost 4 bases and the J gene lost 5 bases, with 14 bases spanning the gap. CDR3: CSAIQGGSTGELFF. The CDR3, as DNA: TGCAGTGCTATTCAAGGGGGTTCAACCGGGGAGCTGTTTTTT.

In this sample, this clonotype turned up many times. The rearrangement links TRBV11-2 to TRBJ1-2; D remains ambiguous. The CDR3 totals 13 residues. The V gene lost 6 bases and the J gene lost 6 bases, with 14 bases spanning the gap. Germline CDR1 reads SGHAT; CDR2 reads FQNNGV. CDR3 residues: CASSPRSADGYTF. CDR3 nucleotide sequence: TGTGCCAGCAGTCCGCGGTCGGCTGATGGCTACACCTTC.

The chain couples TRBV6-2 or TRBV6-3 to TRBJ1-1; 7 bases align to TRBD1. The germline CDR1 and CDR2 sequences are MNHEY and SVGEGT. The CDR3 has 15 amino acids. The V and J ends lost 0 bases and 3 bases, in that order; junction bases with no gene match: 4. The CDR3 sequence: CASSYSTGWDTEAFF. The CDR3 DNA follows: TGTGCCAGCAGTTACTCGACAGGGTGGGACACTGAAGCTTTCTTT.

The chain has TRBV15 and TRBJ2-7, with a tentative D call TRBD1 (5 bases). The germline V gene has CDR1 LNHNV and CDR2 YYDKDF (reference sequence). The CDR3 has 15 residues. Trimming cost V 1 base and J 1 base, with 11 bases left between them. The CDR3 protein is CATSRVREGSYEQYF. CDR3 DNA sequence: TGTGCCACCAGCAGAGTCAGGGAAGGGTCCTACGAGCAGTACTTC.